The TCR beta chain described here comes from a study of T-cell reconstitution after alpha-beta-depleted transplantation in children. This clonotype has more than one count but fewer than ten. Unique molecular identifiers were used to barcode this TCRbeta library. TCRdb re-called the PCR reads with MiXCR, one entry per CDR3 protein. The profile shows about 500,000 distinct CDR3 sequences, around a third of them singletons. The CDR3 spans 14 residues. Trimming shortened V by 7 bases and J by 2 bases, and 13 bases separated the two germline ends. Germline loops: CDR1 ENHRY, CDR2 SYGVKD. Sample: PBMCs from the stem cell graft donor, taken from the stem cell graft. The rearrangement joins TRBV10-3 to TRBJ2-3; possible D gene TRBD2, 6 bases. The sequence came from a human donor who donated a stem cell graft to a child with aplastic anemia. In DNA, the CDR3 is TGTGCCATCACCACGGGGGAAGCCACAGATACGCAGTATTTT. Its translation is CAITTGEATDTQYF.